This TCR beta chain was documented in a study of T cells in Graves' hyperthyroidism and ophthalmopathy. In this sample, this clonotype turned up many times. Amplified TCR beta CDR3 regions derived from RNA transcripts. When the TCR CDR3 underwent first-round RT-PCR, the HTBI primer set was used. TCRdb re-derived calls from the multiplex PCR reads in MiXCR, one entry per CDR3 protein. The sample holds approximately 590,000 distinct CDR3 sequences, about 43% seen once. This CDR3 has 12 residues. Trimming pared 7 bases from V and 3 bases from J, leaving 12 bases between. Germline-derived CDR1 and CDR2 are SQVTM and ANQGSEA.

The chain is built from TRBV29-1 and TRBJ1-1, with D perhaps matching TRBD1 (5 bases). Specimen: peripheral blood or thyroid tissue (not recorded which). The TCR sequence derives from a woman aged 18-29 years with Graves' hyperthyroidism. The CDR3 DNA is TGCAGCGACGTGGGGCGCTACACTGAAGCTTTCTTT. Its translation is CSDVGRYTEAFF. The full variable domain, completed using reference TRBV29-1 and TRBJ1-1, is SAVISQKPSRDICQRGTSLTIQCQVDSQVTMMFWYRQQPGQSLTLIATANQGSEATYESGFVIDKFPISRPNLTFSTLTVSNMSPEDSSIYLCSDVGRYTEAFFGQGTRLTVV.